This T cell receptor (beta chain) was captured by sequencing in a study of beta chain features in type 1 diabetes. Germline V gives CDR1 LNHDA, CDR2 SQIVND (reference sequence). V was shortened by 3 bases and J by 3 bases, with 12 bases between the two germline ends. The CDR3 has 14 residues. cDNA synthesis used the whole RNA isolate, giving expressed TCRB sequences. The assay was immunoSEQ multiplex PCR, and TCRdb's table has in-frame clones only and misses some. This table holds roughly 400,000 clones, about 15% found once. Input material: naive CD4+ T cells from blood. The receptor comes from a man aged 30 to 45 in good health. The rearrangement links TRBV19 to TRBJ2-7; D is perhaps TRBD1 (6 bases). This chain's CDR3 is CASSISDRNYEQYF. In DNA, the CDR3 is TGTGCCAGTAGTATTAGTGACAGGAACTACGAGCAGTACTTC.